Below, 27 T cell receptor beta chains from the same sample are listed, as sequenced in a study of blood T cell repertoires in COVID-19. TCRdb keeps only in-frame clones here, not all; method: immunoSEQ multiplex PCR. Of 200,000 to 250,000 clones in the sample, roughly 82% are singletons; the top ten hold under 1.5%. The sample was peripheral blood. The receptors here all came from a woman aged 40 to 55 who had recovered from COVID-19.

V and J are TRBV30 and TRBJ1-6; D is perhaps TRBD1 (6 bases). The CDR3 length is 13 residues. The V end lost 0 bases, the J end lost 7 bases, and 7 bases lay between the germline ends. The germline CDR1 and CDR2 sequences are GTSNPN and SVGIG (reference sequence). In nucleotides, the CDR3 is TGTGCCTGGAGTGTAAGGGGGAATTCACCCCTCCACTTT. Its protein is CAWSVRGNSPLHF.

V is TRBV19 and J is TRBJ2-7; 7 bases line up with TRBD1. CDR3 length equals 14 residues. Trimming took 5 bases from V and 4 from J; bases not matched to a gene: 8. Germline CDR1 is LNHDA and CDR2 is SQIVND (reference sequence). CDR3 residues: CASSSQRQGYEQYF. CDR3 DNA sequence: TGTGCCAGTAGTTCTCAAAGACAGGGTTACGAGCAGTACTTC.

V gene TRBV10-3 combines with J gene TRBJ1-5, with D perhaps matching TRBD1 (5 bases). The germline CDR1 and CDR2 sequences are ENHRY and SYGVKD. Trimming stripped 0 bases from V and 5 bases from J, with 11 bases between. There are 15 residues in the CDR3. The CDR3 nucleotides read TGTGCCATCAGTGAGTCAGGTGGGGGGGATCAGCCCCAGCATTTT. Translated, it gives CAISESGGGDQPQHF.

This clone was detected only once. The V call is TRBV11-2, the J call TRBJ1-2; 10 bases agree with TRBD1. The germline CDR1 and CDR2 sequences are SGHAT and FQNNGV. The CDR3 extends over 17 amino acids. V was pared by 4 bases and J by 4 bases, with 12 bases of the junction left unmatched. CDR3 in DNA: TGTGCCAGCAGCTCGGGACAGGGGATATTTCTCTCCTATGGCTACACCTTC. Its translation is CASSSGQGIFLSYGYTF.

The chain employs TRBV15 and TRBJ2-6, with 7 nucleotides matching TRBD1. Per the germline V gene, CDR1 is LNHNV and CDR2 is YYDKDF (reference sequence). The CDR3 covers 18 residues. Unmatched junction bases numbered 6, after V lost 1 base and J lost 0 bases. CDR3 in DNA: TGTGCCACCAGCAGAGCGGGACAGACCATCTCTGGGGCCAACGTCCTGACTTTC. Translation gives CATSRAGQTISGANVLTF.

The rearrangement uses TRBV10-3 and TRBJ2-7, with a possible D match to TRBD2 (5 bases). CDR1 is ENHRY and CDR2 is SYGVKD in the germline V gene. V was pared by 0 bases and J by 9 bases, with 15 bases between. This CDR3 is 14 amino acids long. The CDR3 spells CAISESALAGGQYF. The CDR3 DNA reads TGTGCCATCAGTGAGTCTGCACTGGCGGGTGGGCAGTACTTC.

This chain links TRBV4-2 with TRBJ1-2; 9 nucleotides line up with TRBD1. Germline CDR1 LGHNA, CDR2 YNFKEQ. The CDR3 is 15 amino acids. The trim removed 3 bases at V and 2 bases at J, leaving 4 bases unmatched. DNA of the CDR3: TGTGCCAGCAGCCATCCGACAGGGGGGAACTATGGCTACACCTTC. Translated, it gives CASSHPTGGNYGYTF.

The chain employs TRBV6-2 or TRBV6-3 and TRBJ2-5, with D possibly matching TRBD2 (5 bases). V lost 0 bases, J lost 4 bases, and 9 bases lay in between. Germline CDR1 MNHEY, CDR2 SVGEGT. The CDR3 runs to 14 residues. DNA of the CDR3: TGTGCCAGCAGTTACTCCACTAGACCAGAGACCCAGTACTTC. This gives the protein CASSYSTRPETQYF.

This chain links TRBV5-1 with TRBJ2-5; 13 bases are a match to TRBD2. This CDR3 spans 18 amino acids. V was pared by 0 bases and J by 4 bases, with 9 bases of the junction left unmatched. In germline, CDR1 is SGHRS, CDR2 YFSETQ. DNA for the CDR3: TGCGCCAGCAGCTTGGGACTCAGGACTAGCGGGGGTGGAGAGACCCAGTACTTC. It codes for CASSLGLRTSGGGETQYF.

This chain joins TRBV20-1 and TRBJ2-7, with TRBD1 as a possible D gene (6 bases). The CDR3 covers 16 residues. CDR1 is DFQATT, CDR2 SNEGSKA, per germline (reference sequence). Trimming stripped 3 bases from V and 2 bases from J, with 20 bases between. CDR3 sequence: CSASSSGQGRPYEQYF. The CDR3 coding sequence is TGCAGTGCTAGTAGTTCGGGACAAGGCCGACCCTACGAGCAGTACTTC.

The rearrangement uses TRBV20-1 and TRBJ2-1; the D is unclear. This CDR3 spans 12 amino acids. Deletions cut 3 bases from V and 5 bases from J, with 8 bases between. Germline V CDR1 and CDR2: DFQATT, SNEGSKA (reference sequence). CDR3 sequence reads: CSASPSNNEQFF. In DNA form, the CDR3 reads TGCAGTGCTAGTCCCAGTAACAATGAGCAGTTCTTC.

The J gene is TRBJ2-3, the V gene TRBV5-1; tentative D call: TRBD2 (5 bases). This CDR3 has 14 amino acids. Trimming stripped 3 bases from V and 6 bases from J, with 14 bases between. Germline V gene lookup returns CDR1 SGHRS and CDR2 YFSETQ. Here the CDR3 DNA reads TGCGCCAGCAGCTCCGGAGGAGGTGGGGATACGCAGTATTTT. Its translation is CASSSGGGGDTQYF.

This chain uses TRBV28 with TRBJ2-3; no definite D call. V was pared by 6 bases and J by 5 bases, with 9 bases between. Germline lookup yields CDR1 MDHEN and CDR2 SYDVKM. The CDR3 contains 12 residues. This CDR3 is CASRVAQDTQYF. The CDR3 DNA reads TGTGCCAGCAGGGTAGCACAAGATACGCAGTATTTT.

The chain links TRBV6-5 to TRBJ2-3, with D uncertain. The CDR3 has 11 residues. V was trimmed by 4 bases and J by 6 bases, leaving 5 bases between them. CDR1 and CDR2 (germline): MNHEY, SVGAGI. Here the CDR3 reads CASSSGDTQYF. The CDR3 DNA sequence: TGTGCCAGCAGTTCGGGTGATACGCAGTATTTT.

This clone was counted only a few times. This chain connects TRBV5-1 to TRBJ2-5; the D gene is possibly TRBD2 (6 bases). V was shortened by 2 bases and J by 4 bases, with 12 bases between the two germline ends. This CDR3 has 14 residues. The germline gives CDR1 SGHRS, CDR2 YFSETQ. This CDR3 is CASSFTGEGETQYF. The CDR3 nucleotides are TGCGCCAGCAGCTTTACGGGAGAAGGAGAGACCCAGTACTTC.

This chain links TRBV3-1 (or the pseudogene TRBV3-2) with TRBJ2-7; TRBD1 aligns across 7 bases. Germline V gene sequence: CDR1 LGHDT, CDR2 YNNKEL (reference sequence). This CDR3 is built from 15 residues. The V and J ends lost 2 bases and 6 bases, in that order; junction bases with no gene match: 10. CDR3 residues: CASSQMNRGRSEQYF. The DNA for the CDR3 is TGTGCCAGCAGCCAAATGAACAGGGGCCGGAGCGAGCAGTACTTC.

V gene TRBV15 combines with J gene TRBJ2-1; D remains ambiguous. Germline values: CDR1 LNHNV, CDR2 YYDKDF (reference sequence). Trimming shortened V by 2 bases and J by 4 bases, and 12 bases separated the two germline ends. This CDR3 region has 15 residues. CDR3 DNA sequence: TGTGCCACCAGCAGACCAGAGAGGCTTTACAATGAGCAGTTCTTC. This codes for CATSRPERLYNEQFF.

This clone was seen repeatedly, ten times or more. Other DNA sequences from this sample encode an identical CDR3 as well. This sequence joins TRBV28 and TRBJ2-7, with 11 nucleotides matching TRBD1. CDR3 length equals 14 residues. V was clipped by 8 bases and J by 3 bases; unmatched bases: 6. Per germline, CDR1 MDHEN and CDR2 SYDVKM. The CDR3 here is CASSPGTGGYEQYF. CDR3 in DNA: TGTGCCAGCTCCCCCGGGACAGGGGGCTACGAGCAGTACTTC.

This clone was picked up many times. CDR3 DNA: TGTGCCAGCAGGGAGGGAGCAACTAATGAAAAACTGTTTTTT. Amino acid sequence: CASREGATNEKLFF. This chain links TRBV6-5 with TRBJ1-4; D uncertain. CDR1 is MNHEY, CDR2 SVGAGI, per germline. V was cut by 6 bases and J by 0 bases, with 8 bases left in between. CDR3 length: 14 amino acids.

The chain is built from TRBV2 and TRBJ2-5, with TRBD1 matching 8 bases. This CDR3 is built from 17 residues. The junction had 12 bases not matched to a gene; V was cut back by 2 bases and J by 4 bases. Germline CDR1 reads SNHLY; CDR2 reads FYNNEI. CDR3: CASSESGRGRRGETQYF. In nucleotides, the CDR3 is TGTGCCAGCAGTGAATCGGGCAGGGGGCGCCGGGGAGAGACCCAGTACTTC.

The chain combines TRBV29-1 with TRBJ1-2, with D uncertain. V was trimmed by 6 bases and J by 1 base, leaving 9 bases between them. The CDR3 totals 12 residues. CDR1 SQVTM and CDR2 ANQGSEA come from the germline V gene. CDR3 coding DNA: TGCAGCGTCCGATCGGGTAACTATGGCTACACCTTC. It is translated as CSVRSGNYGYTF.

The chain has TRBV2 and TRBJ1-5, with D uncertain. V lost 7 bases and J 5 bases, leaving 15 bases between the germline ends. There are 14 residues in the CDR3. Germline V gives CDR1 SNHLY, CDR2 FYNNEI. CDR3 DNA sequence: TGTGCCAGCAACGTTTACGAGGGATATCAGCCCCAGCATTTT. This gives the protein CASNVYEGYQPQHF.

In DNA, the CDR3 is TGTGCCAGCAGTTACGGAGTATCGGGAGATACGCAGTATTTT. It encodes CASSYGVSGDTQYF. The chain recombines TRBV6-5 with TRBJ2-3; D is undetermined. V lost 2 bases, J lost 5 bases, and 11 bases lay in between. This CDR3 spans 14 amino acids. Per the germline V gene, CDR1 is MNHEY and CDR2 is SVGAGI.

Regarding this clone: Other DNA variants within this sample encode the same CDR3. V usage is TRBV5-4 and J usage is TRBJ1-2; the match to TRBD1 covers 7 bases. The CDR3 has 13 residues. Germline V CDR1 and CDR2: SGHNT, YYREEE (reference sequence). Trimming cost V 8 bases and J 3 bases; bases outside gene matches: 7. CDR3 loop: CASSRDSDYGYTF. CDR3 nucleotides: TGTGCCAGTAGCCGGGACAGCGACTATGGCTACACCTTC.

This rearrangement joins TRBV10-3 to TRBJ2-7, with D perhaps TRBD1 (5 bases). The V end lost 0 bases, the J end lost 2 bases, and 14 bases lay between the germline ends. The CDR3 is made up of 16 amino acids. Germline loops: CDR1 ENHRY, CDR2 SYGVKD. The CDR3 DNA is TGTGCCATCAGTGAGTCGACAGCCACTATAACCTACGAGCAGTACTTC. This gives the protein CAISESTATITYEQYF.

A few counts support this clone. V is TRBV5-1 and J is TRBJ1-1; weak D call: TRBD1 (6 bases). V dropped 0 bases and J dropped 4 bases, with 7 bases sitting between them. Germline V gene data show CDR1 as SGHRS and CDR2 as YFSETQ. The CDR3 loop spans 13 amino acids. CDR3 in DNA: TGCGCCAGCAGCTTGGAAGGGGGCACTGAAGCTTTCTTT. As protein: CASSLEGGTEAFF.

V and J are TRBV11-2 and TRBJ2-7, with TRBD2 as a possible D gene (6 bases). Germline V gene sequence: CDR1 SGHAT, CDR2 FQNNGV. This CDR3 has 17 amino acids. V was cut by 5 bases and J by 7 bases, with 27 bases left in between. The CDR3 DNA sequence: TGTGCCAGCAGCCCAGAAGATCGGGAGCTGATCCCTTGGGAGCAGTACTTC. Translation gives CASSPEDRELIPWEQYF.